The 26 T cell receptor beta chains below come from one sample, sequenced in a study of cytomegalovirus exposure and HLA in healthy donors. PCR amplification relied on 60 Vbeta primers (plus 13 Jbeta primers). Here immunoSEQ multiplex PCR was the method, and the copy in TCRdb shows in-frame clones only, minus some. The sample shows 55,000 to 70,000 clones, 65% to 70% of them seen only once. The sequenced material came from PBMCs. These receptors originate from a man aged 40-49 years in good health and CMV-seropositive.

This chain uses TRBV7-9 with TRBJ1-1; TRBD1 is a possible D gene (5 bases). V dropped 4 bases and J dropped 4 bases, with 16 bases sitting between them. This CDR3 has 15 residues. Germline V gives CDR1 SEHNR, CDR2 FQNEAQ (reference sequence). CDR3 DNA: TGTGCCAGCAGCTCTTTTAGGGGAAGGGGCACTGAAGCTTTCTTT. This encodes CASSSFRGRGTEAFF.

This chain joins TRBV7-3 and TRBJ1-2, with D unresolved. V gave up 3 bases and J gave up 8 bases, with 13 bases separating them. Germline V gene lookup returns CDR1 SGHTA and CDR2 FQGTGA. The CDR3 is made up of 13 amino acids. For the CDR3, the DNA is TGTGCCAGCAGCTTTACCGGCCGGGGAGGCTACACCTTC. The encoded protein is CASSFTGRGGYTF. Full variable domain (rest looked up from reference TRBV7-3 and TRBJ1-2): GAGVSQTPSNKVTEKGKYVELRCDPISGHTALYWYRQSLGQGPEFLIYFQGTGAADDSGLPNDRFFAVRPEGSVSTLKIQRTERGDSAVYLCASSFTGRGGYTFGSGTRLTVV.

The chain links TRBV11-2 to TRBJ1-6, with D possibly TRBD1 on 5 matching bases. V dropped 6 bases and J dropped 8 bases, with 14 bases sitting between them. The germline V gene has CDR1 SGHAT and CDR2 FQNNGV. The CDR3 covers 14 residues. The CDR3 is CASRQARPDSPLHF. CDR3 nucleotides: TGTGCCAGCAGACAGGCCAGGCCCGATTCACCCCTCCACTTT.

The rearrangement joins TRBV5-1 to TRBJ2-5; D may be TRBD1 (5 bases). V lost 3 bases, J lost 5 bases, and 11 bases lay in between. Germline V gives CDR1 SGHRS, CDR2 YFSETQ. The CDR3 runs to 13 residues. CDR3 sequence: CASSSQGSETQYF. In nucleotides, the CDR3 is TGCGCCAGCAGCTCTCAGGGTTCGGAGACCCAGTACTTC.

The chain is built from TRBV5-5 and TRBJ2-5, with 9 positions matching TRBD1. Germline CDR1 is SGHKS and CDR2 is YYEKEE (reference sequence). The CDR3 contains 15 residues. V gave up 0 bases and J gave up 4 bases; unmatched junction bases: 4. The CDR3 reads CASSLEGQGAETQYF. The DNA for the CDR3 is TGTGCCAGCAGCTTGGAGGGACAGGGAGCAGAGACCCAGTACTTC.

This clone was seen only once. This sequence joins TRBV19 and TRBJ2-1; D unclear. Between the trimmed V and J ends, which lost 6 bases and 0 bases, there was a span of 12 bases. Germline V gene sequence: CDR1 LNHDA, CDR2 SQIVND (reference sequence). CDR3 length: 15 residues. CDR3 protein: CASSPQVSSYNEQFF. The CDR3 coding sequence is TGTGCCAGTAGCCCCCAAGTTAGCTCCTACAATGAGCAGTTCTTC.

CDR3 DNA sequence: TGTGCCAGCGATCCTCCCCGAGGCCGGGACAGGGGGCTAGGTAGCAATCAGCCCCAGCATTTT. Its protein is CASDPPRGRDRGLGSNQPQHF. The chain employs TRBV7-3 and TRBJ1-5; 12 positions match TRBD1. The germline CDR1 and CDR2 sequences are SGHTA and FQGTGA. The CDR3 totals 21 residues. V lost 8 bases to trimming and J lost 0 bases; unmatched junction nucleotides: 20.

J is TRBJ2-2 and V is TRBV7-2; a possible D gene is TRBD1 (6 bases). V lost 5 bases and J lost 6, with 19 bases in between. Germline assignment: CDR1 SGHTA and CDR2 FQGNSA. The CDR3 extends over 16 amino acids. CDR3 in amino acids: CASSLSSGESAGELFF. The CDR3 DNA reads as TGTGCCAGCAGCCTCTCCTCAGGGGAAAGCGCCGGGGAGCTGTTTTTT.

The V and J genes are TRBV4-3 and TRBJ1-5; 8 nucleotides match TRBD1. CDR3 size: 15 residues. Looked up from germline, CDR1 is LGHNA and CDR2 is YSLEER. With V trimmed by 0 bases and J by 7 bases, 5 bases remained unmatched. The CDR3 protein is CASSQDRGRGQPQHF. CDR3 coding DNA: TGCGCCAGCAGCCAAGACAGGGGGCGTGGGCAGCCCCAGCATTTT.

This clone occurred a few times. This chain joins TRBV7-9 and TRBJ1-2; D may be TRBD1 (6 bases). The CDR3 is made up of 14 amino acids. V gave up 6 bases and J gave up 3 bases, with 14 bases separating them. CDR1 and CDR2 (germline): SEHNR, FQNEAQ (reference sequence). CDR3 DNA: TGTGCCAGCAGTTGGGGGGGCAGTGACTATGGCTACACCTTC. Encoded protein: CASSWGGSDYGYTF.

The chain joins TRBV6-6 to TRBJ2-2; 8 bases line up with TRBD1. The CDR3 is made up of 15 amino acids. The trim removed 7 bases at V and 4 bases at J, leaving 8 bases unmatched. Germline V CDR1 and CDR2: MNHNY, SVGAGI (reference sequence). CDR3 sequence (DNA): TGTGCCAGCACCATCCAGGGGGCGGGCACCGGGGAGCTGTTTTTT. It encodes CASTIQGAGTGELFF.

In nucleotides, the CDR3 is TGTGCCAGCAGCCAAGGTCAGGGTGTGGAGCAGTACTTC. Encoded protein: CASSQGQGVEQYF. The genes are TRBV4-2 and TRBJ2-7; D perhaps matches TRBD1 (5 bases). The length of the CDR3 is 13 residues. Germline lookup yields CDR1 LGHNA and CDR2 YNFKEQ. With 1 base removed from V and 7 bases from J, the gap between germline ends came to 11 bases.

The chain links TRBV10-3 to TRBJ2-3; 7 nucleotides agree with TRBD2. V gave up 0 bases and J gave up 6 bases; unmatched junction bases: 15. The CDR3 is 18 residues long. Germline V CDR1 and CDR2: ENHRY, SYGVKD. CDR3 nucleotide sequence: TGTGCCATCAGTGAGTCGTCGGGCGGGAGACTAGCTGGGGATACGCAGTATTTT. Its translation: CAISESSGGRLAGDTQYF.

V is TRBV14 and J is TRBJ2-5; weak D call: TRBD1 (5 bases). Germline V gene data show CDR1 as SGHDN and CDR2 as FVKESK. With 1 base removed from V and 5 bases from J, the gap between germline ends came to 14 bases. There are 15 residues in the CDR3. The CDR3 DNA reads as TGTGCCAGCAGCCAAGTGAACAGGTTTTGGGAGACCCAGTACTTC. It translates to CASSQVNRFWETQYF.

In its sample, this clone was seen once. The rearrangement joins TRBV19 to TRBJ2-1; TRBD2 matches at 7 bases. V lost 3 bases, J lost 4 bases, and 12 bases stayed unmatched. This CDR3 has 17 amino acids. Looked up from germline, CDR1 is LNHDA and CDR2 is SQIVND (reference sequence). CDR3 in DNA: TGTGCCAGTAGTATCGCTACCGGGACGGGAGGATACAATGAGCAGTTCTTC. Its translation: CASSIATGTGGYNEQFF.

The chain uses TRBV7-9 and TRBJ1-6, with 7 nucleotides matching TRBD1. The CDR3 is 14 residues long. Germline V lookup: CDR1 SEHNR, CDR2 FQNEAQ (reference sequence). The V segment lost 3 bases and the J segment 9 bases; nucleotides outside the gene matches: 5. Written as DNA, the CDR3 is TGTGCCAGCAGCTTGTTGGGGGACAGTTCACCCCTCCACTTT. As protein: CASSLLGDSSPLHF.

Worth noting for this clone: Mismatch with germline at one junction end may stem from a read error. The genes are TRBV2 and TRBJ1-5; a weak D match, TRBD1 (5 bases). The length of the CDR3 is 14 residues. Germline V CDR1 and CDR2: SNHLY, FYNNEI. The CDR3 sequence is CASREGVALQPQHF. The DNA for the CDR3 is TGTGCCAGCAGGGAAGGGGTAGCGCTCCAGCCCCAGCATTTT.

V usage is TRBV10-3 and J usage is TRBJ2-3, with TRBD2 matching 13 bases. Germline trimming cut 10 bases from V and 5 bases from J; bases unmatched to any gene: 9. CDR1 is ENHRY, CDR2 SYGVKD, per germline. This CDR3 is 15 amino acids long. This chain's CDR3 is CASATSGGAQDTQYF. The CDR3 nucleotides are TGTGCCAGTGCTACTAGCGGGGGGGCTCAAGATACGCAGTATTTT.

The V and J genes are TRBV28 and TRBJ2-2, with TRBD1 matching 7 bases. The CDR3 spans 14 residues. Germline V lookup: CDR1 MDHEN, CDR2 SYDVKM. V shed 7 bases and J 3 bases; nucleotides not matched to a gene: 5. The CDR3 loop is CASKPGQYTGELFF. The CDR3 nucleotides read TGTGCCAGCAAACCGGGACAGTACACCGGGGAGCTGTTTTTT.

J is TRBJ2-2 and V is TRBV11-2, with 9 bases identical to TRBD1. With 4 bases clipped from V and 4 bases from J, the junction kept 7 bases outside the gene matches. This CDR3 has 16 amino acids. Germline V gene sequence: CDR1 SGHAT, CDR2 FQNNGV. The CDR3 DNA is TGTGCCAGCAGCTCGTACAGGGGGCGAGGCACCGGGGAGCTGTTTTTT. Amino acid sequence: CASSSYRGRGTGELFF.

The rearrangement uses TRBV6-1 and TRBJ2-6, with a possible D match to TRBD1 (7 bases). Germline-derived CDR1 and CDR2 are MNHNS and SASEGT. V lost 8 bases to trimming and J lost 3 bases, with 14 bases between them. This CDR3 is 15 amino acids long. Here the CDR3 reads CASRQGGSGANVLTF. CDR3 nucleotides: TGTGCCAGCCGGCAGGGGGGAAGTGGGGCCAACGTCCTGACTTTC.

The chain uses TRBV19 and TRBJ2-7; TRBD2 matches at 9 bases. The trim removed 4 bases at V and 2 bases at J, leaving 9 bases unmatched. This CDR3 comprises 16 residues. In germline, CDR1 is LNHDA, CDR2 SQIVND (reference sequence). The CDR3 sequence is CASSTPKASGAYEQYF. The CDR3 nucleotides are TGTGCCAGTAGTACCCCTAAGGCTAGCGGGGCCTACGAGCAGTACTTC.

The chain recombines TRBV11-1 with TRBJ2-5; TRBD2 agrees at 8 bases. J lost 1 base, V lost 2 bases, and 0 bases had no gene match. Germline V gives CDR1 SGHAT, CDR2 FQDESV (reference sequence). The CDR3 loop spans 14 amino acids. This CDR3 is CASSLLAGQETQYF. The CDR3 nucleotides read TGTGCCAGCAGCTTACTAGCGGGCCAAGAGACCCAGTACTTC.

The CDR3: CASSLTRDREVLGRTDTQYF. The CDR3 DNA sequence: TGCGCCAGCAGCCTGACCCGGGACAGGGAGGTGTTGGGTCGCACAGATACGCAGTATTTT. The chain links TRBV4-1 to TRBJ2-3, with 9 bases aligning to TRBD1. This CDR3 region has 20 residues. After removal of 4 bases from V and 1 base from J, the junction contained 18 bases not matched to a gene. CDR1 and CDR2 (germline): MGHRA, YSYEKL.

The chain links TRBV7-2 to TRBJ2-1, with D tentatively TRBD2 (6 bases). Germline V gives CDR1 SGHTA, CDR2 FQGNSA. Trimming stripped 5 bases from V and 8 bases from J, with 22 bases between. The CDR3 runs to 16 residues. CDR3 sequence reads: CASSPGNHGRGDEQFF. The DNA for the CDR3 is TGTGCCAGCAGCCCGGGGAACCATGGGCGGGGTGATGAGCAGTTCTTC. The full variable domain, in which reference TRBV7-2 and TRBJ2-1 provide the parts outside the CDR3, is GAGVSQSPSNKVTEKGKDVELRCDPISGHTALYWYRQSLGQGLEFLIYFQGNSAPDKSGLPSDRFSAERTGGSVSTLTIQRTQQEDSAVYLCASSPGNHGRGDEQFFGPGTRLTVL.

The V and J genes are TRBV5-6 and TRBJ1-2; D is unresolved. CDR1 is SGHDT, CDR2 YYEEEE, per germline. This CDR3 is 14 amino acids long. Trimming pared 4 bases from V and 4 bases from J, leaving 14 bases between. The CDR3 DNA reads as TGTGCCAGCAGCGGCACTCGTCCGGGCTATGGCTACACCTTC. Encoded protein: CASSGTRPGYGYTF.